The 24 T cell receptor beta chains below come from one sample, sequenced in a study of T cell responses to AZD1222 COVID-19 vaccine. Measured with immunoSEQ multiplex PCR; TCRdb has only the in-frame clones, and not every one. Of about 110,000 clones in the sample, roughly 87% were seen once. Specimen: peripheral blood, collected on day 0 of AZD1222 vaccination. The receptors come from an adult in good health.

The chain carries TRBV5-1 and TRBJ2-7, with D perhaps given as TRBD1 or TRBD2 (5 bases each). CDR1 SGHRS and CDR2 YFSETQ come from the germline V gene. The V end was cut by 0 bases, the J end by 5 bases, with 18 bases between. This CDR3 is 16 amino acids long. The CDR3 loop is CASSLGSRPGRNEQYF. CDR3 bases: TGCGCCAGCAGCTTGGGGTCCCGACCGGGGCGCAACGAGCAGTACTTC.

V and J are TRBV4-1 and TRBJ1-1, with a possible D match to TRBD1 (6 bases). CDR3 length equals 14 residues. Germline CDR1 MGHRA, CDR2 YSYEKL. V was shortened by 5 bases and J by 8 bases, with 18 bases between the two germline ends. CDR3 amino acids: CASSYSHGTPEAFF. As DNA, the CDR3 is TGCGCCAGCAGCTATTCCCACGGGACACCAGAAGCTTTCTTT.

The DNA of the CDR3 is TGTGCCACCAGCACTGCCTACGAGCAGTACTTC. It encodes CATSTAYEQYF. The V gene is TRBV15, the J gene TRBJ2-7; no reliable D call. Germline V gene lookup returns CDR1 LNHNV and CDR2 YYDKDF (reference sequence). CDR3 length: 11 amino acids. V lost 4 bases, J lost 2 bases, and 3 bases lay in between.

The chain is built from TRBV30 and TRBJ1-6, with D perhaps TRBD1 (6 bases). This CDR3 is 14 amino acids long. Trimming took 2 bases from V and 14 from J, leaving 19 bases between them. Germline V gene lookup returns CDR1 GTSNPN and CDR2 SVGIG (reference sequence). CDR3 in DNA: TGTGCCTGGAGTAAGGCAGGGGAGACCACCACCCTCCACTTT. Protein sequence: CAWSKAGETTTLHF.

This clone was counted a single time. The chain recombines TRBV4-1 with TRBJ2-7, with 11 positions matching TRBD2. V lost 3 bases to trimming and J lost 2 bases; unmatched junction nucleotides: 3. Germline CDR1 MGHRA, CDR2 YSYEKL. The CDR3 length is 15 residues. CDR3 amino acids: CASSQASGGPYEQYF. As DNA, the CDR3 is TGCGCCAGCAGCCAGGCTAGCGGGGGGCCCTACGAGCAGTACTTC.

This clone has a single count. The gene calls are TRBV7-9 and TRBJ1-1, with D tentatively TRBD1 (6 bases). The CDR3 consists of 14 residues. The ends were cut back, 0 bases at V and 5 bases at J, with 10 bases in the middle. CDR1 SEHNR and CDR2 FQNEAQ come from the germline V gene (reference sequence). As DNA, the CDR3 is TGTGCCAGCAGCTTAGCAGGGGGAGGTACTGAAGCTTTCTTT. Amino acid sequence: CASSLAGGGTEAFF.

The chain joins TRBV29-1 to TRBJ2-7, with 11 bases aligning to TRBD1. The V and J ends lost 4 bases and 7 bases, in that order; junction bases with no gene match: 9. From germline, CDR1 is SQVTM and CDR2 ANQGSEA. This CDR3 contains 14 residues. Here the CDR3 DNA reads TGCAGCGTTGCCCCGGGACAGGGGGTTGGAGAGCAGTACTTC. Translation: CSVAPGQGVGEQYF.

V usage is TRBV6-5 and J usage is TRBJ1-6; no clear D. Germline-derived CDR1 and CDR2 are MNHEY and SVGAGI. Deletions cut 6 bases from V and 9 bases from J, with 15 bases between. The CDR3 extends over 14 amino acids. CDR3 loop: CASSSRRAGSPLHF. The CDR3 coding sequence is TGTGCCAGCAGCAGCCGACGGGCAGGTTCACCCCTCCACTTT.

This clone was recorded only once. The V call is TRBV2, the J call TRBJ1-4, with D possibly matching TRBD1 (5 bases). Between the trimmed V and J ends, which lost 6 bases and 8 bases, there was a span of 13 bases. This CDR3 is built from 13 residues. The V gene's germline CDR1 is SNHLY and CDR2 FYNNEI. Written as DNA, the CDR3 is TGTGCCAGCAGGGCCGACAGCGGGGAAAAACTGTTTTTT. Translated, it gives CASRADSGEKLFF.

This clone was observed once. The chain is built from TRBV12-3 or TRBV12-4 and TRBJ1-1; no reliable D call. V was shortened by 2 bases and J by 7 bases, with 8 bases between the two germline ends. The CDR3 loop spans 12 amino acids. CDR3: CASSLRADEAFF. The DNA for the CDR3 is TGTGCCAGCAGTTTAAGGGCGGATGAAGCTTTCTTT.

V and J are TRBV6-1 and TRBJ1-2; 12 bases match TRBD1. Trimming at V came to 6 bases and at J to 5 bases, leaving 13 bases not matched to a gene. Germline V gene sequence: CDR1 MNHNS, CDR2 SASEGT. This CDR3 has 17 residues. The CDR3 loop reads CASSEPGTGGARYGYTF. The CDR3 DNA is TGTGCCAGCAGCGAACCCGGGACAGGGGGCGCGAGATATGGCTACACCTTC.

This clone was seen ten or more times. The V gene is TRBV25-1, the J gene TRBJ1-6; a possible D gene is TRBD1 (5 bases). Germline values: CDR1 MGHDK, CDR2 SYGVNS. The CDR3 sequence is 16 residues long. V was pared by 4 bases and J by 1 base, with 11 bases between. As DNA, the CDR3 is TGTGCCAGCAGTGGGGCGGGACGATCCTATAATTCACCCCTCCACTTT. It translates to CASSGAGRSYNSPLHF.

DNA of the CDR3: TGTGCCAGCAGTAGCGGGAGGGCTTGGGAGACCCAGTACTTC. It encodes CASSSGRAWETQYF. V and J are TRBV7-8 and TRBJ2-5, with 11 positions matching TRBD2. CDR3 length: 14 residues. After removal of 6 bases from V and 5 bases from J, the junction contained 5 bases not matched to a gene. Per germline, CDR1 SGHVS and CDR2 FQNEAQ.

The J gene is TRBJ2-7, the V gene TRBV4-3; unclear D gene. Germline CDR1 LGHNA, CDR2 YSLEER. The CDR3 sequence is 16 residues long. Trimming pared 0 bases from V and 0 bases from J, leaving 12 bases between. The CDR3 nucleotides are TGCGCCAGCAGCCAAGAGTGGCGGCAAGACTCCTACGAGCAGTACTTC. This translates into CASSQEWRQDSYEQYF.

The chain joins TRBV19 to TRBJ2-7; 10 bases agree with TRBD2. The V segment lost 6 bases and the J segment 0 bases; nucleotides outside the gene matches: 5. The CDR3 covers 15 residues. The germline V gene encodes CDR1 LNHDA and CDR2 SQIVND (reference sequence). CDR3 residues: CASSIGTSVSYEQYF. CDR3 nucleotide sequence: TGTGCCAGTAGCATCGGGACTAGCGTCTCCTACGAGCAGTACTTC.

The count of this clone is one. This chain joins TRBV21-1 and TRBJ1-2. TRBV21-1 is a documented pseudogene. The CDR3 has 10 residues. The CDR3 DNA follows: TGTCAGAGTGGGTTCTGTGTGAACACCTTC. It yields the protein CQSGFCVNTF.

The V gene is TRBV18, the J gene TRBJ1-1; the D is unclear. The germline gives CDR1 KGHSH, CDR2 LQKENI. V dropped 5 bases and J dropped 0 bases, with 4 bases sitting between them. This CDR3 has 12 amino acids. The CDR3: CASSSMNTEAFF. The DNA of the CDR3 is TGTGCCAGCTCATCGATGAACACTGAAGCTTTCTTT.

The chain has TRBV9 and TRBJ1-2, with D uncertain. The V and J ends lost 4 bases and 3 bases respectively, with 19 bases between them. Germline lookup yields CDR1 SGDLS and CDR2 YYNGEE. The CDR3 sequence is 16 residues long. As DNA, the CDR3 is TGTGCCAGCAGCCTCGGATCCGGGGTTCTCGACTATGGCTACACCTTC. Translated, it gives CASSLGSGVLDYGYTF.

The chain employs TRBV28 and TRBJ2-7, with D perhaps given as TRBD1 or TRBD2 (5 bases each). In germline, CDR1 is MDHEN, CDR2 SYDVKM. There are 14 residues in the CDR3. Trimming cost V 6 bases and J 2 bases, with 14 bases left between them. The CDR3 sequence is CASSPGDGPYEQYF. CDR3 DNA sequence: TGTGCCAGCAGCCCCGGGGACGGCCCCTACGAGCAGTACTTC. The variable domain in full, completed from reference TRBV28 and TRBJ2-7, reads DVKVTQSSRYLVKRTGEKVFLECVQDMDHENMFWYRQDPGLGLRLIYFSYDVKMKEKGDIPEGYSVSREKKERFSLILESASTNQTSMYLCASSPGDGPYEQYFGPGTRLTVT.

This sequence joins TRBV2 and TRBJ2-7; the D is unclear. Germline V gives CDR1 SNHLY, CDR2 FYNNEI. V was pared by 4 bases and J by 4 bases, with 5 bases between. The CDR3 sequence is 11 residues long. The CDR3 DNA follows: TGTGCCAGCAGTGTAGTGTACGAGCAGTACTTC. Its translation: CASSVVYEQYF.

The gene calls are TRBV28 and TRBJ1-2, with 8 nucleotides matching TRBD1. The CDR3 loop spans 14 amino acids. Unmatched junction bases numbered 5, after V lost 6 bases and J lost 2 bases. CDR1 and CDR2 (germline): MDHEN, SYDVKM. The CDR3 region is CASREQGGNYGYTF. The CDR3 DNA reads as TGTGCCAGCAGGGAACAGGGGGGGAACTATGGCTACACCTTC.

The rearrangement links TRBV19 to TRBJ2-2, with D perhaps TRBD1 (5 bases). Germline V gene sequence: CDR1 LNHDA, CDR2 SQIVND (reference sequence). The CDR3 covers 15 residues. V lost 10 bases and J 0 bases, leaving 15 bases between the germline ends. In DNA, the CDR3 is TGTGCCACGCCCAGGGATACTTCGAACACCGGGGAGCTGTTTTTT. Translating it yields CATPRDTSNTGELFF.

The genes are TRBV5-6 and TRBJ2-7, with D possibly TRBD1 on 5 matching bases. The CDR3 is 16 residues long. Trimming removed 2 bases at V and 0 bases at J, with 15 bases between. Germline V gene data show CDR1 as SGHDT and CDR2 as YYEEEE. The CDR3 reads CASSLTGGSVSYEQYF. The CDR3 nucleotides read TGTGCCAGCAGCTTAACAGGCGGTTCGGTCTCCTACGAGCAGTACTTC.

This chain uses TRBV30 with TRBJ2-3; TRBD1 might be the D (5 bases). The CDR3 length is 14 residues. Germline values: CDR1 GTSNPN, CDR2 SVGIG (reference sequence). Trimming cost V 0 bases and J 5 bases, with 12 bases left between them. CDR3 region: CAWSVGGQGDTQYF. DNA of the CDR3: TGTGCCTGGAGTGTAGGTGGCCAGGGAGATACGCAGTATTTT.